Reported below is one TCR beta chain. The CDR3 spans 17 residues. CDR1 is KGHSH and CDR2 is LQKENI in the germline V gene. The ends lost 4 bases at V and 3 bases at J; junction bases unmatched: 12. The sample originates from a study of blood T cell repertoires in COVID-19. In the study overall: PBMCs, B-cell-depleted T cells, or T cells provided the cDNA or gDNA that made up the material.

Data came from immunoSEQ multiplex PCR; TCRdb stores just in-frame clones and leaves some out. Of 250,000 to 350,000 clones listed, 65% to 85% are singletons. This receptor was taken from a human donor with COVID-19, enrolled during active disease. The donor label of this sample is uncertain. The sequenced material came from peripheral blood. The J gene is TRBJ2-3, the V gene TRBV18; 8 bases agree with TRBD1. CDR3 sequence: CASSQRQGAPGTDTQYF. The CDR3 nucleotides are TGTGCCAGCTCACAGCGGCAGGGGGCGCCCGGGACAGATACGCAGTATTTT.